This is a list of T cell receptor beta chains from one sample in a study of blood T cell repertoires in COVID-19. Data came from immunoSEQ multiplex PCR; TCRdb stores just in-frame clones and leaves some out. The sample lists about 110,000 clones, roughly 80% occurring once. Sequences were obtained from peripheral blood. These TCRs come from a woman in her seventies with acute or convalescent COVID-19. The CDR3 runs from the conserved cysteine through the conserved F or W. A D gene is named only where the DNA matches it firmly. Size is stated for part of the rows, as once, few or many counts, or as a class when the clone is expanded.

j_gene: TRBJ2-7
v_gene: TRBV5-1
abundance: -
d_gene: -
CDR3aa: CASSFLTGATYEQYF
CDR3nt: TGCGCCAGCAGCTTTTTAACAGGCGCCACCTACGAGCAGTACTTC

j_gene: TRBJ2-6
v_gene: TRBV3-1/TRBV3-2
abundance: -
d_gene: TRBD1
CDR3aa: CASSLTGAPPFSGANVLTF
CDR3nt: TGTGCCAGCAGCCTTACAGGGGCCCCACCCTTCTCTGGGGCCAACGTCCTGACTTTC

j_gene: TRBJ1-2
v_gene: TRBV7-2
abundance: -
d_gene: TRBD1
CDR3aa: CASSFSDRVNYGYTF
CDR3nt: TGTGCCAGCAGCTTTTCGGACAGGGTTAACTATGGCTACACCTTC

j_gene: TRBJ2-1
v_gene: TRBV11-2
abundance: -
d_gene: TRBD2
CDR3aa: CASSLGGAYNEQFF
CDR3nt: TGTGCCAGCAGCCTCGGGGGGGCGTACAATGAGCAGTTCTTC

j_gene: TRBJ1-4
v_gene: TRBV6-5
abundance: -
d_gene: -
CDR3aa: CASRPTGRGEKLFF
CDR3nt: TGTGCCAGCAGACCTACAGGGCGGGGGGAAAAACTGTTTTTT

j_gene: TRBJ2-6
v_gene: TRBV5-1
abundance: -
d_gene: TRBD1
CDR3aa: CASRDPGQVPSGANVLTF
CDR3nt: TGCGCCAGCCGAGATCCGGGACAGGTGCCCTCTGGGGCCAACGTCCTGACTTTC

j_gene: TRBJ2-6
v_gene: TRBV3-1/TRBV3-2
abundance: -
d_gene: TRBD1
CDR3aa: CASSQVRGDRGISWANVLTF
CDR3nt: TGTGCCAGCAGCCAAGTCCGCGGGGACAGGGGGATCTCTTGGGCCAACGTCCTGACTTTC

j_gene: TRBJ1-1
v_gene: TRBV29-1
abundance: -
d_gene: -
CDR3aa: CSVSDGYTEAFF
CDR3nt: TGCAGCGTTTCTGACGGGTACACTGAAGCTTTCTTT

j_gene: TRBJ1-1
v_gene: TRBV10-2
abundance: once
d_gene: -
CDR3aa: CASRSRENTEAFF
CDR3nt: TGCGCCAGCAGATCCAGGGAGAACACTGAAGCTTTCTTT

j_gene: TRBJ1-1
v_gene: TRBV12-3/TRBV12-4
abundance: -
d_gene: TRBD1
CDR3aa: CASSATGGTEAFF
CDR3nt: TGTGCCAGCAGTGCCACAGGGGGCACTGAAGCTTTCTTT

j_gene: TRBJ2-5
v_gene: TRBV19
abundance: -
d_gene: TRBD1
CDR3aa: CASSHRQGQETQYF
CDR3nt: TGTGCCAGTAGCCATCGACAGGGACAAGAGACCCAGTACTTC

j_gene: TRBJ1-4
v_gene: TRBV4-2
abundance: -
d_gene: -
CDR3aa: CASSQGAGRSEKLFF
CDR3nt: TGTGCCAGCAGCCAAGGGGCGGGACGGAGTGAAAAACTGTTTTTT

j_gene: TRBJ2-7
v_gene: TRBV3-1/TRBV3-2
abundance: -
d_gene: TRBD2
CDR3aa: CASSRGLAGPGTPYEQYF
CDR3nt: TGTGCCAGCAGCCGTGGGCTAGCGGGCCCCGGAACTCCCTACGAGCAGTACTTC

j_gene: TRBJ1-1
v_gene: TRBV18
abundance: -
d_gene: -
CDR3aa: CASSPMTANTEAFF
CDR3nt: TGTGCCAGCTCACCAATGACAGCGAACACTGAAGCTTTCTTT

j_gene: TRBJ2-3
v_gene: TRBV13
abundance: -
d_gene: TRBD2
CDR3aa: CASSLGAGGYTDTQYF
CDR3nt: TGTGCCAGCAGCTTAGGAGCGGGAGGGTACACAGATACGCAGTATTTT

j_gene: TRBJ1-4
v_gene: TRBV5-5
abundance: -
d_gene: TRBD1
CDR3aa: CASSRITGGRGEKLFF
CDR3nt: TGTGCCAGCAGCAGAATCACAGGGGGACGGGGAGAAAAACTGTTTTTT

j_gene: TRBJ2-7
v_gene: TRBV5-5
abundance: once
d_gene: TRBD1
CDR3aa: CASSLALTGTGGYEQYF
CDR3nt: TGTGCCAGCAGCTTGGCACTAACCGGGACAGGGGGGTACGAGCAGTACTTC

j_gene: TRBJ2-7
v_gene: TRBV30
abundance: once
d_gene: TRBD2
CDR3aa: CAWSPSGGEQYF
CDR3nt: TGTGCCTGGAGCCCCTCGGGGGGCGAGCAGTACTTC

j_gene: TRBJ2-6
v_gene: TRBV5-6
abundance: -
d_gene: -
CDR3aa: CASSPPGDRSSGANVLTF
CDR3nt: TGTGCCAGCAGCCCGCCAGGCGACAGGAGCTCTGGGGCCAACGTCCTGACTTTC

j_gene: TRBJ2-3
v_gene: TRBV7-2
abundance: -
d_gene: TRBD2
CDR3aa: CASSLAAAGDTQYF
CDR3nt: TGTGCCAGCAGCTTAGCGGCAGCGGGGGATACGCAGTATTTT

j_gene: TRBJ1-2
v_gene: TRBV28
abundance: once
d_gene: TRBD1
CDR3aa: CASSFPPGTGYGYTF
CDR3nt: TGTGCCAGCAGTTTTCCCCCCGGGACAGGATATGGCTACACCTTC

j_gene: TRBJ1-1
v_gene: TRBV6-5
abundance: -
d_gene: -
CDR3aa: CASRFGTWNTEAFF
CDR3nt: TGTGCCAGCAGATTCGGGACATGGAACACTGAAGCTTTCTTT

j_gene: TRBJ2-5
v_gene: TRBV5-4
abundance: few
d_gene: TRBD1
CDR3aa: CASSRPTGQGGGETQYF
CDR3nt: TGTGCCAGCAGCAGACCAACGGGACAGGGGGGAGGTGAGACCCAGTACTTC

j_gene: TRBJ2-2
v_gene: TRBV19
abundance: few
d_gene: TRBD1
CDR3aa: CASEGTANTGELFF
CDR3nt: TGTGCCAGTGAGGGGACAGCCAACACCGGGGAGCTGTTTTTT

j_gene: TRBJ1-5
v_gene: TRBV6-2/TRBV6-3
abundance: once
d_gene: TRBD1
CDR3aa: CASSQRTGLSNQPQHF
CDR3nt: TGTGCCAGCAGTCAGCGGACAGGCCTTAGCAATCAGCCCCAGCATTTT

j_gene: TRBJ2-7
v_gene: TRBV10-3
abundance: -
d_gene: -
CDR3aa: CAISDPKTGSYEQYF
CDR3nt: TGTGCCATCAGTGACCCAAAGACAGGATCCTACGAGCAGTACTTC

j_gene: TRBJ2-7
v_gene: TRBV9
abundance: many
d_gene: TRBD2
CDR3aa: CASSSGGLNTYEQYF
CDR3nt: TGTGCCAGCAGCTCGGGGGGACTTAATACGTACGAGCAGTACTTC

j_gene: TRBJ2-1
v_gene: TRBV5-1
abundance: -
d_gene: -
CDR3aa: CASKPGTLLSYNEQFF
CDR3nt: TGCGCCAGCAAACCCGGGACTTTGCTCTCCTACAATGAGCAGTTCTTC

j_gene: TRBJ1-4
v_gene: TRBV21-1
abundance: -
d_gene: -
CDR3aa: CASSKAGTGVEGEKLFF
CDR3nt: TGTGCCAGCAGCAAAGCGGGGACAGGGGTCGAGGGAGAAAAACTGTTTTTT

j_gene: TRBJ2-3
v_gene: TRBV7-2
abundance: -
d_gene: TRBD2
CDR3aa: CASSLVSGGATDTQYF
CDR3nt: TGTGCCAGCAGTCTGGTTTCCGGGGGGGCCACAGATACGCAGTATTTT

j_gene: TRBJ2-7
v_gene: TRBV4-3
abundance: -
d_gene: -
CDR3aa: CASSQALRDYEQYF
CDR3nt: TGCGCCAGCAGCCAAGCTCTCAGGGACTACGAGCAGTACTTC

j_gene: TRBJ1-6
v_gene: TRBV12-3/TRBV12-4
abundance: -
d_gene: -
CDR3aa: CASSYLRAPLHF
CDR3nt: TGTGCCAGCAGTTACTTGAGGGCGCCCCTCCACTTT

j_gene: TRBJ1-2
v_gene: TRBV11-3
abundance: -
d_gene: -
CDR3aa: CASSLPLAAGFTF
CDR3nt: TGTGCCAGCAGCTTGCCCCTAGCGGCGGGATTTACCTTC

j_gene: TRBJ2-1
v_gene: TRBV5-4
abundance: -
d_gene: -
CDR3aa: CASSRGTTSDNEQFF
CDR3nt: TGTGCCAGCAGCCGTGGGACAACTAGCGATAATGAGCAGTTCTTC

j_gene: TRBJ2-7
v_gene: TRBV15
abundance: -
d_gene: TRBD2
CDR3aa: CATSGLAGHEQYF
CDR3nt: TGTGCCACCAGCGGTCTAGCGGGGCACGAGCAGTACTTC

j_gene: TRBJ2-1
v_gene: TRBV18
abundance: -
d_gene: -
CDR3aa: CASSRAAASSYNEQFF
CDR3nt: TGTGCCAGCTCACGAGCAGCGGCCAGCTCCTACAATGAGCAGTTCTTC

j_gene: TRBJ1-6
v_gene: TRBV5-1
abundance: once
d_gene: TRBD1
CDR3aa: CASSLAGQGNSPLHF
CDR3nt: TGCGCCAGCAGCTTGGCGGGACAGGGGAATTCACCCCTCCACTTT

j_gene: TRBJ2-7
v_gene: TRBV30
abundance: -
d_gene: -
CDR3aa: CAWRTPGSPYEQYF
CDR3nt: TGTGCCTGGAGGACACCTGGATCCCCCTACGAGCAGTACTTC

j_gene: TRBJ2-7
v_gene: TRBV4-3
abundance: -
d_gene: -
CDR3aa: CASSQTGLGGHEQYF
CDR3nt: TGCGCCAGCAGCCAAACGGGACTCGGAGGCCACGAGCAGTACTTC

j_gene: TRBJ1-4
v_gene: TRBV3-1/TRBV3-2
abundance: -
d_gene: -
CDR3aa: CASSRDSVGANEKLFF
CDR3nt: TGTGCCAGCAGCCGGGACTCAGTCGGAGCTAATGAAAAACTGTTTTTT

j_gene: TRBJ2-7
v_gene: TRBV7-9
abundance: -
d_gene: TRBD2
CDR3aa: CASSSGGNYEQYF
CDR3nt: TGTGCCAGCAGCTCGGGGGGGAACTACGAGCAGTACTTC

j_gene: TRBJ1-2
v_gene: TRBV27
abundance: -
d_gene: -
CDR3aa: CASSLSMGANYGYTF
CDR3nt: TGTGCCAGCAGTTTATCGATGGGGGCCAACTATGGCTACACCTTC

j_gene: TRBJ1-2
v_gene: TRBV5-1
abundance: once
d_gene: -
CDR3aa: CASSSGGLNYGYTF
CDR3nt: TGCGCCAGCAGCAGCGGGGGGTTGAACTATGGCTACACCTTC

j_gene: TRBJ2-4
v_gene: TRBV19
abundance: -
d_gene: -
CDR3aa: CASSVPTGVEFPKLINIQYF
CDR3nt: TGTGCCAGTAGTGTCCCGACAGGAGTGGAATTCCCGAAGTTAATAAACATTCAGTACTTC

j_gene: TRBJ1-6
v_gene: TRBV7-2
abundance: -
d_gene: TRBD1
CDR3aa: CASSQTTGGLDSPLHF
CDR3nt: TGTGCCAGCAGCCAGACGACAGGGGGCCTCGATTCACCCCTCCACTTT

j_gene: TRBJ2-7
v_gene: TRBV3-1/TRBV3-2
abundance: -
d_gene: TRBD1
CDR3aa: CASSQGTGHYEQYF
CDR3nt: TGTGCCAGCAGCCAAGGGACAGGACACTACGAGCAGTACTTC

j_gene: TRBJ1-2
v_gene: TRBV28
abundance: -
d_gene: TRBD1
CDR3aa: CASSLIRTGVSSYGYTF
CDR3nt: TGTGCCAGCAGTTTGATTAGGACAGGGGTTTCGAGCTATGGCTACACCTTC

j_gene: TRBJ1-1
v_gene: TRBV6-5
abundance: -
d_gene: -
CDR3aa: CASSYGGTEAFF
CDR3nt: TGTGCCAGCAGTTATGGAGGCACTGAAGCTTTCTTT

j_gene: TRBJ1-6
v_gene: TRBV24-1
abundance: -
d_gene: -
CDR3aa: CATSDRPYSSYNSPLHF
CDR3nt: TGTGCCACCAGTGATCGTCCCTACAGCTCCTATAATTCACCCCTCCACTTT

j_gene: TRBJ1-2
v_gene: TRBV11-2
abundance: -
d_gene: TRBD1
CDR3aa: CASSLDRQGAYGYTF
CDR3nt: TGTGCCAGCAGCTTAGATCGCCAGGGGGCTTATGGCTACACCTTC